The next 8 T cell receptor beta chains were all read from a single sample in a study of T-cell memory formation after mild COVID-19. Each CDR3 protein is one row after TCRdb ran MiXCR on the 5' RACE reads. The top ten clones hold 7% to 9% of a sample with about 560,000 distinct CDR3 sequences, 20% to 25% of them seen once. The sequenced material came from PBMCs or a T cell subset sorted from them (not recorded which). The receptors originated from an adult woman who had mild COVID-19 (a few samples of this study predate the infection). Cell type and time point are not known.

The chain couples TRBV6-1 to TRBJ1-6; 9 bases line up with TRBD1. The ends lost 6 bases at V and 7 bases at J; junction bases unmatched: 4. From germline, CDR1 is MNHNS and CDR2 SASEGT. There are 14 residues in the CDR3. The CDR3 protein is CASRGQGVNSPLHF. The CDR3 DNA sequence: TGTGCCAGCAGGGGACAGGGTGTGAATTCACCCCTCCACTTT.

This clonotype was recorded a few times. The CDR3 DNA follows: TGTGCCAGCAGCCTTGGGGGGGTTGGTCAGAATTTGTACGAGCAGTACTTC. It specifies CASSLGGVGQNLYEQYF. V gene TRBV4-2 combines with J gene TRBJ2-7; 7 nucleotides agree with TRBD2. The CDR3 loop spans 17 amino acids. Germline assignment: CDR1 LGHNA and CDR2 YNFKEQ. The V and J ends lost 4 bases and 4 bases, in that order; junction bases with no gene match: 16.

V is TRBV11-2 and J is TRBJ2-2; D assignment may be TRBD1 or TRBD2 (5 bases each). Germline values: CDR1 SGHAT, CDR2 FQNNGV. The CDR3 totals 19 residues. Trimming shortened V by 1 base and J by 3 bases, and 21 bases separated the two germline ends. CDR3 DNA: TGTGCCAGCAGCTTAGGGGGGTTGGGTGGACTTTCGCACACCGGGGAGCTGTTTTTT. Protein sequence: CASSLGGLGGLSHTGELFF.

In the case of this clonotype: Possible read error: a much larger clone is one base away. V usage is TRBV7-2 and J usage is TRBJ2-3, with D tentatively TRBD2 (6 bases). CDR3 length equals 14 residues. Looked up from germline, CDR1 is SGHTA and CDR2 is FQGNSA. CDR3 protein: CASSQGLRTDKQYF. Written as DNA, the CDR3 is TGTGCCAGCAGCCAGGGACTTCGCACAGATAAGCAGTATTTT.

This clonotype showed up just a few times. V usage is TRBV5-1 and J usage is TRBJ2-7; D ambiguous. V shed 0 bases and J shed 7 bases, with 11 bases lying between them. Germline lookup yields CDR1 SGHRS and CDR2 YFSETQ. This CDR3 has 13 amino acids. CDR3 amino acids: CASSLERASEQYF. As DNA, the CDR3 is TGCGCCAGCAGCTTGGAGCGAGCCTCGGAGCAGTACTTC.

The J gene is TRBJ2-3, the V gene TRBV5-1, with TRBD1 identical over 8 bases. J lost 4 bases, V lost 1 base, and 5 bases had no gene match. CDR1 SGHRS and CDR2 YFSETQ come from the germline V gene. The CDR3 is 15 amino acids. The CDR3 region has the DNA TGCGCCAGCAGCTTGCGGACAGGGTTGCCAGATACGCAGTATTTT. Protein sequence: CASSLRTGLPDTQYF.

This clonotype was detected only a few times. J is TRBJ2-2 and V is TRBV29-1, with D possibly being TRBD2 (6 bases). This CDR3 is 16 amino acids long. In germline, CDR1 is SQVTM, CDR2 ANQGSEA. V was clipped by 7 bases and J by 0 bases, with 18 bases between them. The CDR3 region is CSAYVPGTSNTGELFF. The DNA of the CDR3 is TGCAGCGCTTATGTCCCCGGGACTTCGAACACCGGGGAGCTGTTTTTT.

Here the CDR3 DNA reads TGTGCCAGCAGCTCGGTTACTTACAGGGGGCGCCGGGCCAAAAACATTCAGTACTTC. This codes for CASSSVTYRGRRAKNIQYF. The chain employs TRBV7-2 and TRBJ2-4; 9 bases agree with TRBD1. The germline gives CDR1 SGHTA, CDR2 FQGNSA. The CDR3 has 19 residues. V lost 4 bases to trimming and J lost 1 base; unmatched junction nucleotides: 14. Supplemented by reference TRBV7-2 and TRBJ2-4, the full variable domain reads GAGVSQSPSNKVTEKGKDVELRCDPISGHTALYWYRQSLGQGLEFLIYFQGNSAPDKSGLPSDRFSAERTGGSVSTLTIQRTQQEDSAVYLCASSSVTYRGRRAKNIQYFGAGTRLSVL.